The T cell receptor (beta chain) under discussion was sequenced for a study of vaccination and CD4 T cells after COVID-19. Described treatment: roughly 11-day PBMC culture with coronavirus spike peptide pools or control peptides (ViraFEST assay). CDR3 size: 16 residues. V was clipped by 4 bases and J by 1 base; unmatched bases: 8. Per the germline V gene, CDR1 is SGHTA and CDR2 is FQGNSA. Sequencing of cultured CD4+ T cell DNA used the Oncomine TCR Beta short-read assay. TCRdb redid the calling of the PCR reads with MiXCR, one entry per CDR3 protein. The sample shows 20,000 or so distinct CDR3 sequences, around 28% of them seen only once. There are a few counts of this clonotype. The antigen remains unidentified.

This sequence was found in a human donor with COVID-19. Sequenced sample: cultured CD4+ T cells from blood. J is TRBJ2-5 and V is TRBV7-2, with 8 bases fitting TRBD2. As DNA, the CDR3 is TGTGCCAGCAGCTCGATAGCGGGGCGATCCCAAGAGACCCAGTACTTC. This encodes CASSSIAGRSQETQYF.